These 16 T cell receptor beta chains came from one sample sequenced in a study of blood T cell repertoires in COVID-19. Repertoires were generated with immunoSEQ multiplex PCR, while TCRdb's copy carries only in-frame clones and drops some. This sample has under 95,000 clones, with roughly 84% found just once. Sequencing was done on a sample of peripheral blood. The source of these receptors is a woman older than 75 with active or convalescent COVID-19.

The genes are TRBV19 and TRBJ1-3; no reliable D call. There are 13 residues in the CDR3. Trimming shortened V by 7 bases and J by 0 bases, and 7 bases separated the two germline ends. CDR1 and CDR2 from the germline V gene are LNHDA and SQIVND (reference sequence). The CDR3 here is CASTESSGNTIYF. The CDR3, as DNA: TGTGCCAGTACCGAGAGCTCTGGAAACACCATATATTTT.

This clone has just a few counts. V gene TRBV13 combines with J gene TRBJ2-3; D is undetermined. The germline V gene has CDR1 PRHDT and CDR2 FYEKMQ (reference sequence). This CDR3 comprises 14 residues. Trimming took 6 bases from V and 6 from J, leaving 16 bases between them. Written as DNA, the CDR3 is TGTGCCAGCAGTGAGTGGCTATTCAGGGATACGCAGTATTTT. Translating it yields CASSEWLFRDTQYF.

V and J are TRBV18 and TRBJ1-1; maybe TRBD1 (6 bases). CDR1 and CDR2 from the germline V gene are KGHSH and LQKENI. The V end lost 2 bases, the J end lost 5 bases, and 18 bases lay between the germline ends. The CDR3 loop spans 16 amino acids. CDR3 loop: CASSPSAGALGTEAFF. The CDR3 region has the DNA TGTGCCAGCTCACCATCGGCAGGGGCTCTGGGTACTGAAGCTTTCTTT.

This clone was picked up one time. The chain carries TRBV7-9 and TRBJ2-1, with 9 bases aligning to TRBD2. The CDR3 covers 14 residues. Trimming removed 3 bases from V and 10 bases from J; junction bases left unmatched: 7. In germline, CDR1 is SEHNR, CDR2 FQNEAQ (reference sequence). CDR3 sequence (DNA): TGTGCCAGCAGCTTGAATTTAGCGGGAGTAGAGCAGTTCTTC. As protein: CASSLNLAGVEQFF.

The chain carries TRBV10-3 and TRBJ1-6; D not resolved. Per the germline V gene, CDR1 is ENHRY and CDR2 is SYGVKD. This CDR3 has 13 residues. V was clipped by 4 bases and J by 8 bases, with 9 bases between them. The CDR3 spells CAISVQVDSPLHF. In DNA form, the CDR3 reads TGTGCCATCAGTGTCCAGGTAGATTCACCCCTCCACTTT.

The V and J genes are TRBV4-3 and TRBJ2-3, with D maybe TRBD1 (6 bases). The germline V gene encodes CDR1 LGHNA and CDR2 YSLEER. The CDR3 is 15 residues long. Trimming cost V 1 base and J 2 bases, with 10 bases left between them. This CDR3 is CASSQATGPTDTQYF. CDR3 coding DNA: TGCGCCAGCAGCCAAGCGACAGGCCCCACAGATACGCAGTATTTT.

The chain employs TRBV7-2 and TRBJ2-7, with TRBD2 matching over 12 bases. Unmatched junction bases numbered 5, after V lost 3 bases and J lost 5 bases. CDR3 length: 15 amino acids. Germline loops: CDR1 SGHTA, CDR2 FQGNSA. The CDR3 here is CASSFFLAGGNEQYF. CDR3 coding DNA: TGTGCCAGCAGCTTTTTCCTAGCGGGGGGGAACGAGCAGTACTTC.

The gene calls are TRBV19 and TRBJ2-3; TRBD2 agrees at 7 bases. The CDR3 length is 16 residues. The V gene's germline CDR1 is LNHDA and CDR2 SQIVND (reference sequence). Losses at the gene ends were 5 bases for V and 7 bases for J; bases not matched to a gene: 15. Here the CDR3 reads CASSHGATSSGHTQYF. The CDR3 region has the DNA TGTGCCAGTAGTCACGGTGCGACTAGCAGCGGTCATACGCAGTATTTT.

This clone was detected only a few times. The CDR3 loop is CASSQGGVGNTIYF. CDR3 nucleotides: TGTGCCAGCAGCCAAGGGGGCGTAGGAAACACCATATATTTT. This rearrangement joins TRBV9 to TRBJ1-3; TRBD1 agrees at 7 bases. The CDR3 consists of 14 residues. Germline assignment: CDR1 SGDLS and CDR2 YYNGEE. Trimming took 4 bases from V and 4 from J; bases not matched to a gene: 5. The whole variable domain, filled in from reference TRBV9 and TRBJ1-3, reads DSGVTQTPKHLITATGQRVTLRCSPRSGDLSVYWYQQSLDQGLQFLIQYYNGEERAKGNILERFSAQQFPDLHSELNLSSLELGDSALYFCASSQGGVGNTIYFGEGSWLTVV.

The chain joins TRBV27 to TRBJ1-2; D is uncertain. The V and J ends lost 2 bases and 4 bases respectively, with 8 bases between them. The CDR3 sequence is 13 residues long. The germline V gene has CDR1 MNHEY and CDR2 SMNVEV (reference sequence). The CDR3 here is CASSLKASYGYTF. For the CDR3, the DNA is TGTGCCAGCAGTTTAAAAGCGAGCTATGGCTACACCTTC.

The V and J genes are TRBV2 and TRBJ2-7, with a weak D call TRBD1 (6 bases). This CDR3 has 14 amino acids. Trimming cost V 8 bases and J 0 bases, with 14 bases left between them. Germline lookup yields CDR1 SNHLY and CDR2 FYNNEI. CDR3: CASLARGHSYEQYF. The CDR3 DNA is TGTGCCAGCCTGGCCAGGGGCCACTCCTACGAGCAGTACTTC.

This sequence joins TRBV28 and TRBJ1-6, with a weak D call TRBD1 (5 bases). V lost 5 bases, J lost 2 bases, and 10 bases lay in between. The CDR3 extends over 15 amino acids. Germline V gene sequence: CDR1 MDHEN, CDR2 SYDVKM. The CDR3 coding sequence is TGTGCCAGCAGTGGGGGGAGCGCCTATAATTCACCCCTCCACTTT. Its protein product is CASSGGSAYNSPLHF. Combining the CDR3 with reference TRBV28 and TRBJ1-6 gives the whole variable domain DVKVTQSSRYLVKRTGEKVFLECVQDMDHENMFWYRQDPGLGLRLIYFSYDVKMKEKGDIPEGYSVSREKKERFSLILESASTNQTSMYLCASSGGSAYNSPLHFGNGTRLTVT.

CDR3 amino acids: CASSPGGVTDTQYF. CDR3 sequence (DNA): TGCGCCAGCAGCCCCGGAGGGGTTACAGATACGCAGTATTTT. V and J are TRBV5-1 and TRBJ2-3; TRBD2 is a possible D gene (6 bases). Deletions cut 4 bases from V and 3 bases from J, with 12 bases between. From germline, CDR1 is SGHRS and CDR2 YFSETQ. This CDR3 contains 14 residues.

The chain links TRBV28 to TRBJ1-5, with 11 bases identical to TRBD1. The V gene end was trimmed by 3 bases and the J gene end by 4 bases; junction bases not matched to a gene: 11. The CDR3 extends over 18 amino acids. The germline gives CDR1 MDHEN, CDR2 SYDVKM. CDR3 DNA: TGTGCCAGCAGTTTGGGGGGACAGGGGGTGGGCGGTAATCAGCCCCAGCATTTT. It codes for CASSLGGQGVGGNQPQHF.

The rearrangement links TRBV19 to TRBJ1-1; perhaps TRBD1 as D (6 bases). The V gene lost 6 bases and the J gene lost 6 bases, with 14 bases spanning the gap. The CDR3 spans 13 residues. The germline CDR1 and CDR2 sequences are LNHDA and SQIVND (reference sequence). This CDR3 reads CASRPDSRPEAFF. CDR3 DNA sequence: TGTGCCAGTAGACCGGACAGTCGACCTGAAGCTTTCTTT.

The chain is built from TRBV2 and TRBJ2-1, with 7 bases lining up with TRBD2. The CDR3 is 15 amino acids. The germline V gene has CDR1 SNHLY and CDR2 FYNNEI. V shed 3 bases and J 0 bases; nucleotides not matched to a gene: 2. Here the CDR3 DNA reads TGTGCCAGCAGTGACCTAGCGGTCTCCTACAATGAGCAGTTCTTC. Protein sequence: CASSDLAVSYNEQFF.